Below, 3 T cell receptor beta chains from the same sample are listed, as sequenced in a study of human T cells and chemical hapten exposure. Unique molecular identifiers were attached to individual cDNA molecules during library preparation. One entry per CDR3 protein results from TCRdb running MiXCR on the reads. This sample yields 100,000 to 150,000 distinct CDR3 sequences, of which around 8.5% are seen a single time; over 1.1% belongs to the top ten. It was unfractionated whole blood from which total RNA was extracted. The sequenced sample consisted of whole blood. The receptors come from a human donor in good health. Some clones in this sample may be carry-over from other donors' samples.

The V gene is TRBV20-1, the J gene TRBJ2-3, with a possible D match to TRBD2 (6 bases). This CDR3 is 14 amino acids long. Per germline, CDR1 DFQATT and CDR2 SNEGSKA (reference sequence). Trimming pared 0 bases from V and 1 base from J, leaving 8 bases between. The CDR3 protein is CSAREAGRTDTQYF. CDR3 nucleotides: TGCAGTGCTAGAGAGGCGGGGCGCACAGATACGCAGTATTTT.

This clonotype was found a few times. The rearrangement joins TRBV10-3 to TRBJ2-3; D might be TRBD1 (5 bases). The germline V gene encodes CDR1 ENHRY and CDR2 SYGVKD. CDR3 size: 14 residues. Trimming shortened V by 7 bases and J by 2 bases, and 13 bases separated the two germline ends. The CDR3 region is CAIMVQGFTDTQYF. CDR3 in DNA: TGTGCCATCATGGTCCAGGGTTTCACAGATACGCAGTATTTT.

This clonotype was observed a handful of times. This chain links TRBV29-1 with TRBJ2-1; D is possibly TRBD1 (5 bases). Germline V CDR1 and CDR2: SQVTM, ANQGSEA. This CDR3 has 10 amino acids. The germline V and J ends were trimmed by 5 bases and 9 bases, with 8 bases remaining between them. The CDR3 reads CSVRGAEQFF. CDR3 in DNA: TGCAGCGTTAGGGGCGCTGAGCAGTTCTTC.